This TCR beta chain derives from a study of T cell repertoires in cytomegalovirus infection. About this clonotype itself: Its antigen is still unknown.

TCRdb processed the reads anew with MiXCR; each CDR3 protein has one entry. The profile shows roughly 120,000 distinct CDR3 sequences, approximately 30% of them singletons. The CDR3 consists of 15 residues. V was pared by 4 bases and J by 0 bases, with 10 bases between. CDR1 is MNHNS, CDR2 SASEGT, per germline. Sequenced material: CD8+ T cells from cultured PBMCs, taken from culture after CMV antigen stimulation. This receptor was obtained from a human donor in good health (CMV status not recorded). Some clones in this sample may be carry-over from other donors' samples. The V and J genes are TRBV6-1 and TRBJ1-5, with no clear D. In DNA, the CDR3 is TGTGCCAGCAGTGCTACGGATTATAGCAATCAGCCCCAGCATTTT. Amino acid sequence: CASSATDYSNQPQHF.